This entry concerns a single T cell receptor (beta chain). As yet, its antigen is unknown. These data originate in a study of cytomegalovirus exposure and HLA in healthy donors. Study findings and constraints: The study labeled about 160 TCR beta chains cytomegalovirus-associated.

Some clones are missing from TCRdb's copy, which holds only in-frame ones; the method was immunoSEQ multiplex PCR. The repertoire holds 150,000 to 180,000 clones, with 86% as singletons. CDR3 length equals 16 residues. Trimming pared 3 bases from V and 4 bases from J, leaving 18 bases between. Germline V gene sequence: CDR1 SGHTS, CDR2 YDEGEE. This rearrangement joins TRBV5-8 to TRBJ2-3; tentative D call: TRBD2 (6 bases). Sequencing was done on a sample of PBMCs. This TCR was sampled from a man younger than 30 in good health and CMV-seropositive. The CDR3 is CASSSRGTIGADTQYF. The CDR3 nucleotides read TGTGCCAGCAGCTCACGGGGGACCATCGGGGCAGATACGCAGTATTTT.